The present entry profiles one TCR beta chain with its context. As yet, its antigen is unknown. The record originates from a study of OX40 agonist ivuxolimab in advanced cancers. On the study more broadly: Given to patients was ivuxolimab, an agonistic anti-OX40 (CD134) antibody. Study-level points and caveats: Antigen specificity remained undetermined for the expanded peripheral T cells. The average count of expanded clones was higher among CD8+ T cells than among CD4+.

CDR1 and CDR2 from the germline V gene are SGHDN and FVKESK. With 3 bases removed from V and 4 bases from J, the gap between germline ends came to 18 bases. The CDR3 covers 16 residues. The repertoire was sequenced with immunoSEQ multiplex PCR; TCRdb's copy has only in-frame clones and lacks some. The profile shows tens of thousands of clones, 85% to 95% of them singletons. This sample comprised CD4+ or CD8+ T cells sorted from blood, obtained in a trial of the OX40 agonist ivuxolimab. The chain joins TRBV14 to TRBJ1-2, with D perhaps matching TRBD1 (6 bases). The sequence was collected from an adult with an advanced solid tumor such as melanoma, head and neck, liver or kidney cancer. The CDR3 reads CASSQEGGPVIYGYTF. In nucleotides, the CDR3 is TGTGCCAGCAGCCAGGAAGGGGGACCTGTAATCTATGGCTACACCTTC.